Shown below are 19 T cell receptor beta chains from a single sample sequenced in a study of identical twins' blood T cells (dated by TCRdb to 2012 to 2015). Library construction relied on 5' RACE. These reads were obtained on an Illumina Genome Analyzer IIx. TCRdb ran its own pipeline on the public reads, namely fastp trimming at Q25 and MiXCR clone calling, and kept in-frame beta chains. Identical CDR3 proteins give one entry, which carries the most common genes and DNA. A total of 350,000 to 450,000 distinct CDR3 sequences appear in this sample, about 28% of them only once. Roughly 5.5% of the sample is in the top ten clones. The sample comprised PBMCs. The receptors here all came from a woman aged 18-50 years in good health.

The table lists this clonotype with a few counts. This chain uses TRBV5-6 with TRBJ1-5; D unclear. Germline-derived CDR1 and CDR2 are SGHDT and YYEEEE. V was clipped by 4 bases and J by 15 bases, with 17 bases between them. This CDR3 spans 12 amino acids. CDR3 protein: CASSLQDRSRHF. CDR3 coding DNA: TGTGCCAGCAGCCTTCAAGACCGTTCCCGGCATTTT.

The CDR3 region is CASSQVRGFGYTF. The CDR3 DNA reads as TGTGCCAGCAGCCAAGTACGGGGGTTCGGCTACACCTTC. The chain employs TRBV3-1 and TRBJ1-2, with D possibly being TRBD1 (5 bases). The CDR3 extends over 13 amino acids. With 1 base removed from V and 8 bases from J, the gap between germline ends came to 11 bases. Germline V gene data show CDR1 as LGHDT and CDR2 as YNNKEL (reference sequence).

This rearrangement joins TRBV10-3 to TRBJ1-6, with D possibly matching TRBD1 (5 bases). The CDR3 covers 15 residues. In germline, CDR1 is ENHRY, CDR2 SYGVKD. Trimming cost V 4 bases and J 8 bases, with 15 bases left between them. DNA for the CDR3: TGTGCCATCAGTGTGGGGGTAATGTACGATTCACCCCTCCACTTT. Protein sequence: CAISVGVMYDSPLHF.

This clonotype was seen ten or more times. The V and J genes are TRBV29-1 and TRBJ1-1; D gene uncertain. CDR1 is SQVTM and CDR2 is ANQGSEA in the germline V gene. The CDR3 is 13 residues long. Trimming shortened V by 7 bases and J by 0 bases, and 12 bases separated the two germline ends. Here the CDR3 reads CSARTDLNTEAFF. Written as DNA, the CDR3 is TGCAGCGCTCGGACGGACCTGAACACTGAAGCTTTCTTT.

This clonotype showed up many times. V is TRBV12-3 or TRBV12-4 and J is TRBJ1-2; TRBD1 is a possible D gene (5 bases). V was trimmed by 2 bases and J by 1 base, leaving 17 bases between them. CDR3 length: 17 residues. The CDR3 DNA sequence: TGTGCCAGCAGTTTATCCTCCTGGCTGGGGCGTAACTATGGCTACACCTTC. Translation: CASSLSSWLGRNYGYTF.

The chain combines TRBV6-1 with TRBJ1-2, with D possibly TRBD1 on 6 matching bases. This CDR3 spans 12 amino acids. V lost 6 bases and J lost 3, with 8 bases in between. The germline CDR1 and CDR2 sequences are MNHNS and SASEGT. The DNA for the CDR3 is TGTGCCAGCAGGGACAGATACTATGGCTACACCTTC. Its translation is CASRDRYYGYTF.

The J gene is TRBJ1-1, the V gene TRBV5-1, with D uncertain. Trimming removed 1 base from V and 1 base from J, with 8 bases in between. This CDR3 contains 14 residues. Germline CDR1 is SGHRS and CDR2 is YFSETQ. The CDR3 nucleotides read TGCGCCAGCAGCTTGTTACAGTCGAACACTGAAGCTTTCTTT. Its protein is CASSLLQSNTEAFF. The full variable domain, in which reference TRBV5-1 and TRBJ1-1 provide the parts outside the CDR3, is KAGVTQTPRYLIKTRGQQVTLSCSPISGHRSVSWYQQTPGQGLQFLFEYFSETQRNKGNFPGRFSGRQFSNSRSEMNVSTLELGDSALYLCASSLLQSNTEAFFGQGTRLTVV.

The V call is TRBV5-8, the J call TRBJ2-1; 7 bases align to TRBD2. Per the germline V gene, CDR1 is SGHTS and CDR2 is YDEGEE. This CDR3 is built from 16 residues. Germline trimming cut 1 base from V and 3 bases from J; bases unmatched to any gene: 7. The DNA for the CDR3 is TGTGCCAGCAGCTTGACTAGCGTGGTGCTCTACAATGAGCAGTTCTTC. This gives the protein CASSLTSVVLYNEQFF.

The gene calls are TRBV5-8 and TRBJ1-2; D remains unclear. The CDR3 is 12 residues long. Deletions cut 0 bases from V and 7 bases from J, with 7 bases between. Germline V gene lookup returns CDR1 SGHTS and CDR2 YDEGEE. The CDR3 DNA reads as TGTGCCAGCAGCTTGGGAGCTGGTGGCTACACCTTC. Translation: CASSLGAGGYTF.

The chain couples TRBV6-2 or TRBV6-3 to TRBJ1-1; no definite D call. The CDR3 has 14 residues. The germline V and J ends were trimmed by 7 bases and 0 bases, with 12 bases remaining between them. Germline V CDR1 and CDR2: MNHEY, SVGEGT. CDR3 region: CASIVDGLNTEAFF. The CDR3 bases are TGTGCCAGCATCGTCGACGGGCTGAACACTGAAGCTTTCTTT.

V gene TRBV28 combines with J gene TRBJ1-6; 8 bases align to TRBD1. The CDR3 extends over 15 amino acids. Trimming took 4 bases from V and 5 from J; bases not matched to a gene: 4. Germline CDR1 and CDR2: MDHEN and SYDVKM. CDR3 residues: CASSSPGQDNSPLHF. The CDR3 region has the DNA TGTGCCAGCAGTTCGCCGGGACAGGATAATTCACCCCTCCACTTT.

The chain recombines TRBV6-6 with TRBJ2-2; D not resolved. The CDR3 is made up of 14 amino acids. The V gene's germline CDR1 is MNHNY and CDR2 SVGAGI (reference sequence). The ends were cut back, 4 bases at V and 1 base at J, with 7 bases in the middle. This CDR3 reads CASSSEVNTGELFF. The CDR3 nucleotides read TGTGCCAGCAGTTCGGAAGTGAACACCGGGGAGCTGTTTTTT.

Only a few counts were recorded for this clonotype. The CDR3 region has the DNA TGTGCCAGCAGCCTGCCGGAGAGCACAGATACGCAGTATTTT. Its protein product is CASSLPESTDTQYF. V gene TRBV14 combines with J gene TRBJ2-3; D is unresolved. Trimming removed 4 bases at V and 0 bases at J, with 8 bases between. CDR3 length equals 14 residues. CDR1 is SGHDN and CDR2 is FVKESK in the germline V gene. The whole variable domain, remainder taken from reference TRBV14 and TRBJ2-3, is EAGVTQFPSHSVIEKGQTVTLRCDPISGHDNLYWYRRVMGKEIKFLLHFVKESKQDESGMPNNRFLAERTGGTYSTLKVQPAELEDSGVYFCASSLPESTDTQYFGPGTRLTVL.

The table lists this clonotype with a few counts. The chain uses TRBV18 and TRBJ1-2, with D uncertain. The V end was cut by 6 bases, the J end by 6 bases, with 14 bases between. CDR1 is KGHSH and CDR2 is LQKENI in the germline V gene. This CDR3 is 13 amino acids long. Here the CDR3 DNA reads TGTGCCAGCTCCCCGTGGGCGGACGATGGCTACACCTTC. Encoded protein: CASSPWADDGYTF.

Many counts were recorded for this clonotype. The chain employs TRBV29-1 and TRBJ1-2; maybe TRBD1 (5 bases). CDR1 is SQVTM, CDR2 ANQGSEA, per germline. Trimming cost V 1 base and J 6 bases, with 9 bases left between them. This CDR3 has 12 residues. CDR3 nucleotides: TGCAGCGTTGAAGGCAAAGGGGATGGCTACACCTTC. This gives the protein CSVEGKGDGYTF.

This chain links TRBV7-2 with TRBJ2-1; a possible D gene is TRBD1 (6 bases). The germline V gene encodes CDR1 SGHTA and CDR2 FQGNSA. The CDR3 is 19 amino acids. The germline V and J ends were trimmed by 2 bases and 7 bases, with 27 bases remaining between them. The CDR3 DNA reads TGTGCCAGCAGCTTATCATCGGGGCCGGTGCGAGGGGGTGCGAATGAGCAGTTCTTC. Protein product: CASSLSSGPVRGGANEQFF.

This clonotype has more than one count but fewer than ten. The chain uses TRBV9 and TRBJ1-2; 7 nucleotides align to TRBD1. Unmatched junction bases numbered 4, after V lost 3 bases and J lost 8 bases. This CDR3 comprises 12 residues. CDR1 is SGDLS and CDR2 is YYNGEE in the germline V gene. The CDR3 nucleotides read TGTGCCAGCAGCGGGGCAGGGGGAGGCTACACCTTC. The encoded protein is CASSGAGGGYTF.

This clonotype came up many times. This chain connects TRBV29-1 to TRBJ1-2; D is possibly TRBD1 (6 bases). Trimming stripped 0 bases from V and 5 bases from J, with 10 bases between. CDR3 size: 13 residues. Germline values: CDR1 SQVTM, CDR2 ANQGSEA. The CDR3 here is CSVEDQGGYGYTF. The CDR3 DNA is TGCAGCGTTGAAGATCAAGGGGGTTATGGCTACACCTTC.

The chain uses TRBV5-1 and TRBJ2-2; no clear D. CDR1 and CDR2 from the germline V gene are SGHRS and YFSETQ. V was clipped by 5 bases and J by 2 bases, with 16 bases between them. The CDR3 is 16 residues long. Here the CDR3 reads CASRSLAPTNTGELFF. CDR3 DNA sequence: TGCGCCAGCAGAAGCTTGGCGCCGACCAACACCGGGGAGCTGTTTTTT.